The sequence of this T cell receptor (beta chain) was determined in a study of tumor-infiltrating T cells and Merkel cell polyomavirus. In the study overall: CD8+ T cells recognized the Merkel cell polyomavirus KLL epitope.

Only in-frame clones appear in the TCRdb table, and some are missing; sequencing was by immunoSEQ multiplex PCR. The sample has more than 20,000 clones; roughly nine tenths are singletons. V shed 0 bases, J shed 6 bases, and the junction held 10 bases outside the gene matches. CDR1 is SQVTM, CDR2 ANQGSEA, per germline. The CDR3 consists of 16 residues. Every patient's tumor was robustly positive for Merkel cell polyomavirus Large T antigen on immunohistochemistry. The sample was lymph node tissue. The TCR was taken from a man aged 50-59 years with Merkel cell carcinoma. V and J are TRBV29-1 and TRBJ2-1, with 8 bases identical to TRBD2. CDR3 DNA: TGCAGCGTTGAAGATCGACTCCTAGCGGGCGGCAATGAGCAGTTCTTC. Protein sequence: CSVEDRLLAGGNEQFF.